A single sample gave rise to the 10 T cell receptor beta chains below, sequenced in a study of CD8 T cells in Susac syndrome. cDNA came from about 0.5 to 1 ug RNA primed by random hexamers. TCRdb passed the immunoSEQ multiplex PCR reads through MiXCR, listing each CDR3 protein once. The table lists more than 250,000 distinct CDR3 sequences, under 95% of them singletons. The sample comprised CD4+ T cells from PBMCs. Receptors originate from a human donor with multiple sclerosis.

This clonotype appeared a single time. The rearrangement uses TRBV7-9 and TRBJ2-2, with D maybe TRBD1 (6 bases). Germline-derived CDR1 and CDR2 are SEHNR and FQNEAQ (reference sequence). CDR3 size: 16 residues. V was pared by 5 bases and J by 2 bases, with 15 bases between. CDR3 in DNA: TGTGCCAGCAGCCCCCCCGGGGACAAAAACACCGGGGAGCTGTTTTTT. Translating gives CASSPPGDKNTGELFF.

V is TRBV7-9 and J is TRBJ1-1; D not certain. The CDR3 sequence is 13 residues long. CDR1 is SEHNR and CDR2 is FQNEAQ in the germline V gene (reference sequence). V lost 5 bases to trimming and J lost 6 bases, with 13 bases between them. Here the CDR3 reads CASSATNEAEAFF. The CDR3 coding sequence is TGTGCCAGCAGCGCGACAAACGAGGCTGAAGCTTTCTTT.

The genes are TRBV7-9 and TRBJ1-2, with 8 bases matching TRBD1. Trimming took 5 bases from V and 5 from J; bases not matched to a gene: 7. The CDR3 sequence is 14 residues long. The germline gives CDR1 SEHNR, CDR2 FQNEAQ (reference sequence). The CDR3 DNA is TGTGCCAGCAGCGGGAGGACAGGGAGGTATGGCTACACCTTC. Translated, it gives CASSGRTGRYGYTF.

The chain recombines TRBV19 with TRBJ2-1, with 14 nucleotides matching TRBD2. Trimming cost V 4 bases and J 10 bases; bases outside gene matches: 9. From germline, CDR1 is LNHDA and CDR2 SQIVND (reference sequence). The CDR3 consists of 16 residues. The CDR3 sequence is CASSTNPGLAGDEQFF. CDR3 DNA: TGTGCCAGTAGTACGAATCCGGGACTAGCGGGGGACGAGCAGTTCTTC.

The rearrangement uses TRBV30 and TRBJ1-5, with no clear D. The V gene lost 3 bases and the J gene lost 2 bases, with 11 bases spanning the gap. CDR3 length: 14 residues. The germline CDR1 and CDR2 sequences are GTSNPN and SVGIG (reference sequence). CDR3 bases: TGTGCCTGGAGCGCCTTCACAGGCAATCAGCCCCAGCATTTT. The encoded protein is CAWSAFTGNQPQHF.

This sequence joins TRBV30 and TRBJ1-1; no clear D gene. V lost 0 bases and J lost 3, with 17 bases in between. In germline, CDR1 is GTSNPN, CDR2 SVGIG (reference sequence). The CDR3 extends over 16 amino acids. CDR3 in amino acids: CAWSVYGAGIDTEAFF. CDR3 nucleotides: TGTGCCTGGAGTGTATATGGAGCGGGTATCGACACTGAAGCTTTCTTT.

The rearrangement uses TRBV9 and TRBJ1-1; a weak D match, TRBD1 (5 bases). The CDR3 contains 12 residues. V lost 4 bases and J 5 bases, leaving 9 bases between the germline ends. The germline V gene has CDR1 SGDLS and CDR2 YYNGEE. CDR3 DNA: TGTGCCAGCAGCCTAGGGGAGACTGAAGCTTTCTTT. This gives the protein CASSLGETEAFF.

The chain recombines TRBV19 with TRBJ2-7; TRBD1 or TRBD2 may be the D gene (5 bases each). This CDR3 comprises 15 residues. Germline loops: CDR1 LNHDA, CDR2 SQIVND (reference sequence). V shed 3 bases and J shed 1 base, with 13 bases lying between them. The chain's CDR3 is CASSISPGPSYEQYF. CDR3 bases: TGTGCCAGTAGTATTTCACCGGGACCGTCCTACGAGCAGTACTTC.

V is TRBV19 and J is TRBJ1-3; tentatively, D is TRBD1 (5 bases). Trimming removed 5 bases from V and 8 bases from J, with 16 bases in between. Germline CDR1 LNHDA, CDR2 SQIVND (reference sequence). The CDR3 spans 14 residues. The CDR3 DNA sequence: TGTGCCAGTAGTTACCTGCGGGGGGAAGACACCATATATTTT. It is translated as CASSYLRGEDTIYF.

The J gene is TRBJ2-3, the V gene TRBV20-1; no definite D call. The CDR3 consists of 13 residues. Germline V CDR1 and CDR2: DFQATT, SNEGSKA (reference sequence). V shed 0 bases and J shed 7 bases, with 11 bases lying between them. DNA of the CDR3: TGCAGTGCTAGAGATCCCCCTCGGAATACGCAGTATTTT. Translation gives CSARDPPRNTQYF.